The TCR beta chain under discussion was sequenced for a study of blood T cell repertoires in COVID-19. Study-wide background: Collection of acute and convalescent COVID-19 samples took place in the United States, Italy and Spain. PBMCs, B-cell-depleted T cells, or T cells were the source of the cDNA or gDNA that made up the material.

Source study methods: Amplification with reference gene primers provided the estimates of nucleated cell counts. Here immunoSEQ multiplex PCR was the method, and the copy in TCRdb shows in-frame clones only, minus some. V, J and clone size were drawn from that table, and D and trimming were deduced from the DNA. The sample carries 400,000 to 550,000 clones, roughly 91% recorded once. The CDR3 runs 14 residues. V was shortened by 4 bases and J by 7 bases, with 16 bases between the two germline ends. Germline values: CDR1 LGHDT, CDR2 YNNKEL (reference sequence). Material for sequencing was peripheral blood. The source is a woman in her thirties with acute or convalescent COVID-19. The V call is TRBV3-1 (or the pseudogene TRBV3-2), the J call TRBJ2-5, with a tentative D call TRBD2 (5 bases). The CDR3 region has the DNA TGTGCCAGCAGCCTCCTGCGGCGAGCGGTGACCCAGTACTTC. It translates to CASSLLRRAVTQYF.